This T cell receptor beta chain was recovered during a study of shared clonotypes between healthy human individuals. Findings and caveats of the study: Generation probabilities of non-shared clonotypes were lower (relative to those shared by all four donors). The represented genetic and exposure-history diversity was limited by the small number of donors. Sequencing of the sorted subsets was shown by rarefaction to be incomplete despite large depth.

CD45RO-negative cells were positively selected for CCR7, leaving out terminally differentiated effector memory CD45RA+ cells. Trimming took 5 bases from V and 0 from J, leaving 14 bases between them. The CDR3 is 16 amino acids. Per the germline V gene, CDR1 is SGHAT and CDR2 is FQNNGV. Per the authors' pipeline: Junction-only immunoSEQ data arrived without quality scores, meaning filtering differed. Assay: immunoSEQ multiplex PCR; the TCRdb copy retains only in-frame clones and omits some. V and J calls and clone size come straight from that table; D and trimming were deduced from the DNA. The table includes about 1.9 million clones, about 94% detected once. As regards this clone: Its antigen is unknown.

The TCR was taken from a man between 18 and 29 years old in good health. Some clones in this sample may be carry-over from other donors' samples. The chain joins TRBV11-2 to TRBJ2-1; D possibly corresponds to TRBD2 (6 bases). Sequencing input: naive CD8+ T cells from PBMCs. CDR3 in DNA: TGTGCCAGCAGCGGGGGGTCCTCCGGCTCCTACAATGAGCAGTTCTTC. Protein: CASSGGSSGSYNEQFF.